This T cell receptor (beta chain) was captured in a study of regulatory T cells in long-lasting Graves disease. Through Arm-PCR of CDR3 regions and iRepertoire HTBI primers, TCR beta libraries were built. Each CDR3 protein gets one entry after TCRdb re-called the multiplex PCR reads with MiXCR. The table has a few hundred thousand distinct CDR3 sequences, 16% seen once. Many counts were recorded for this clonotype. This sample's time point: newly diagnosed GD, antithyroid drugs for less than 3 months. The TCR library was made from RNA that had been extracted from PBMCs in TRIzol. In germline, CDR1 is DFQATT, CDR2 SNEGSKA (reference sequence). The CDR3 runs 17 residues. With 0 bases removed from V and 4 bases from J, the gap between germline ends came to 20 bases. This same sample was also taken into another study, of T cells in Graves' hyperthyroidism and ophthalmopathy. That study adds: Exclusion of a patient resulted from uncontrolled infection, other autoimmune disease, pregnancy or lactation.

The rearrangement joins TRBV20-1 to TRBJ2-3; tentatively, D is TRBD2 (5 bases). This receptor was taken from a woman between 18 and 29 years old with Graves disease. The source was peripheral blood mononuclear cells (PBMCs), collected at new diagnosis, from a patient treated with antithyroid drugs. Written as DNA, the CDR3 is TGCAGTGCTAGAGATATTGGAGTGGGAGTGATCCCAGATACGCAGTATTTT. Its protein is CSARDIGVGVIPDTQYF.